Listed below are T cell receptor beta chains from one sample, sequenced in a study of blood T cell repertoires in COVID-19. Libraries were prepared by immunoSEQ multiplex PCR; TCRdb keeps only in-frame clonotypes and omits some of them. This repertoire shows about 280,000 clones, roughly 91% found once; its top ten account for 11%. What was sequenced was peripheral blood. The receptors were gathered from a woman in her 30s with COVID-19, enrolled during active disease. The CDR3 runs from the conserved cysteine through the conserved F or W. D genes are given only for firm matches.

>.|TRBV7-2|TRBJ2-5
CASSSGFSETQYF
TGTGCCAGCAGCTCAGGGTTCAGCGAGACCCAGTACTTC
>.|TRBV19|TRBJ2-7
CASSRSPGGFPYEQYF
TGTGCCAGTAGTCGTTCCCCCGGCGGTTTCCCCTACGAGCAGTACTTC
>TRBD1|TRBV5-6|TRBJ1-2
CASSTTGQGYTF
TGTGCCAGCAGTACGACGGGACAGGGCTACACCTTC
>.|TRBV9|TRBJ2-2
CASSKSIGELFF
TGTGCCAGCAGCAAATCAATCGGGGAGCTGTTTTTT
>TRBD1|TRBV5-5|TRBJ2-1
CASSSAPGQRHNEQFF
TGTGCCAGCAGCTCAGCTCCGGGACAGCGCCACAATGAGCAGTTCTTC
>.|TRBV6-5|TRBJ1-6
CASSYDRDSPLHF
TGTGCCAGCAGTTATGACCGGGATTCACCCCTCCACTTT
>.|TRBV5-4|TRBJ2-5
CASSLEGDSGVTQYF
TGTGCCAGCAGCTTGGAAGGGGATAGCGGCGTGACCCAGTACTTC
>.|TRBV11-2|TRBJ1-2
CASSLLDPGNGYTF
TGTGCCAGCAGCTTATTGGACCCAGGGAATGGCTACACCTTC
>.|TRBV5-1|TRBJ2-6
CASSLVAGIGANVLTF
TGCGCCAGCAGCTTGGTAGCCGGGATCGGGGCCAACGTCCTGACTTTC
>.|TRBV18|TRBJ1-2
CASSTRGPEMADGYTF
TGTGCCAGCTCAACAAGAGGCCCTGAGATGGCGGATGGCTACACCTTC
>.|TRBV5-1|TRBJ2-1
CASSLRTSRGDEQFF
TGCGCCAGCAGCTTGAGGACTAGTAGGGGGGATGAGCAGTTCTTC
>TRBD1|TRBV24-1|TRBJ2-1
CATGGGLDRVNEQFF
TGTGCCACCGGTGGAGGTTTGGACAGGGTTAATGAGCAGTTCTTC
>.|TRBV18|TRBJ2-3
CASSPGGTDTQYF
TGTGCCAGCTCACCCGGGGGAACAGATACGCAGTATTTT
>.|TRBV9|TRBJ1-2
CASSVVSRGSYGYTF
TGTGCCAGCAGCGTAGTCTCCCGGGGAAGCTATGGCTACACCTTC
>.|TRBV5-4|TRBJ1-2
CASSARRGDYGYTF
TGTGCCAGCAGCGCCCGTCGGGGGGACTATGGCTACACCTTC